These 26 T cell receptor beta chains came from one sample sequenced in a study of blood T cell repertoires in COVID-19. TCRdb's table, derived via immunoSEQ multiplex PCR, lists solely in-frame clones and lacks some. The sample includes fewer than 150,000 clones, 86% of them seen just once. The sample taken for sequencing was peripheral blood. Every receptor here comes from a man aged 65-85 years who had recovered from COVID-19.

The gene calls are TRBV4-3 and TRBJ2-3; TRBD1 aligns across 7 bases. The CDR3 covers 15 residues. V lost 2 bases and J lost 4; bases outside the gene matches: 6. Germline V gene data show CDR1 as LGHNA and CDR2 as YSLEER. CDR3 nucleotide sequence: TGCGCCAGCAGCCAACAGACAGGGAGACCAGATACGCAGTATTTT. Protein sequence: CASSQQTGRPDTQYF.

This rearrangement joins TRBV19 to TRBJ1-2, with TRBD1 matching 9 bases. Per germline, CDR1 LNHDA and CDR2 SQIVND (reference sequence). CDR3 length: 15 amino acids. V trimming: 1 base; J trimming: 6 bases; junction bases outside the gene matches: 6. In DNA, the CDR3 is TGTGCCAGTAGTATAGTAGCGGACAGGGGAGATGGCTACACCTTC. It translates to CASSIVADRGDGYTF.

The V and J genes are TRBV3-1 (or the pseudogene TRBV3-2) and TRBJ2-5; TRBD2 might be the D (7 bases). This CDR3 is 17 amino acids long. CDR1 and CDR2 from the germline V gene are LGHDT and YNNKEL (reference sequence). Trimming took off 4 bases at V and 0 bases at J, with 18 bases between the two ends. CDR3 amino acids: CASSPGEGGPNQETQYF. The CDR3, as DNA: TGTGCCAGCAGCCCGGGGGAGGGGGGGCCTAACCAAGAGACCCAGTACTTC.

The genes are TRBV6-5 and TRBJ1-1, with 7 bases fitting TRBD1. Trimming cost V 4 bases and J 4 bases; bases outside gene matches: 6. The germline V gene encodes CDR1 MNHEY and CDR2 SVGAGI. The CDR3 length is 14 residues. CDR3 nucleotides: TGTGCCAGCAGTTCCGACAGGGAATTCACTGAAGCTTTCTTT. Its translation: CASSSDREFTEAFF.

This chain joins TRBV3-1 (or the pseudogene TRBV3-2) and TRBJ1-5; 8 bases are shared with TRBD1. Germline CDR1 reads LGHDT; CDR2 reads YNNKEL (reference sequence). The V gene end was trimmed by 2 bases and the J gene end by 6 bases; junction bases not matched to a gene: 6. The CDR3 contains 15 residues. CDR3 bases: TGTGCCAGCAGCCAATCGGACAGGGCGGGTCAGCCCCAGCATTTT. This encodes CASSQSDRAGQPQHF.

The CDR3 nucleotides read TGCGCCAGCAGCCAAGATCTCGGGGACTTGGGCTACACCTTC. Translation: CASSQDLGDLGYTF. This sequence joins TRBV4-3 and TRBJ1-2, with D possibly matching TRBD1 (5 bases). The germline gives CDR1 LGHNA, CDR2 YSLEER. The ends were cut back, 0 bases at V and 8 bases at J, with 13 bases in the middle. This CDR3 comprises 14 residues.

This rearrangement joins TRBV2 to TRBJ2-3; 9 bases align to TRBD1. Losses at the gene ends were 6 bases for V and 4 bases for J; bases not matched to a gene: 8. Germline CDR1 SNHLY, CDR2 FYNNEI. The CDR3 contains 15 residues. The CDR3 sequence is CASRKGQGRADTQYF. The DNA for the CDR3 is TGTGCCAGCAGGAAAGGACAGGGGAGGGCAGATACGCAGTATTTT.

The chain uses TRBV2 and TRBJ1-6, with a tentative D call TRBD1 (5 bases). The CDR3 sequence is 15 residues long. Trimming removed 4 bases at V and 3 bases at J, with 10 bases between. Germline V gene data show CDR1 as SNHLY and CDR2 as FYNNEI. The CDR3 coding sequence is TGTGCCAGCAGTGGTTGGGGCAGCTATAATTCACCCCTCCACTTT. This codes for CASSGWGSYNSPLHF.

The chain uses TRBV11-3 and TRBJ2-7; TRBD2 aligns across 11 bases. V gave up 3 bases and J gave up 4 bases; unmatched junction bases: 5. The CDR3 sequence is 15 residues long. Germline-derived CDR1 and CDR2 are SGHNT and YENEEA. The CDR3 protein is CASSFGASGRYEQYF. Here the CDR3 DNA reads TGTGCCAGCAGCTTCGGCGCTAGCGGGAGGTACGAGCAGTACTTC.

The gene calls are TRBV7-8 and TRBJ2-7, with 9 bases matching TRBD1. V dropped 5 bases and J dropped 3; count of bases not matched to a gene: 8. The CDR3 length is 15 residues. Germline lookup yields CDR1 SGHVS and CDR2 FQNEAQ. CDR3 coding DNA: TGTGCCAGCAGCCCTCCGGGACAGGGCCGCTACGAGCAGTACTTC. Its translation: CASSPPGQGRYEQYF.

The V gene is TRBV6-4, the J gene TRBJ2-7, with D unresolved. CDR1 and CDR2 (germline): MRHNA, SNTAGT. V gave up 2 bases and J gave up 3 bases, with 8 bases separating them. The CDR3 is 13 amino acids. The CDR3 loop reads CASSDEQLYEQYF. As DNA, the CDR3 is TGTGCCAGCAGTGACGAACAGCTCTACGAGCAGTACTTC.

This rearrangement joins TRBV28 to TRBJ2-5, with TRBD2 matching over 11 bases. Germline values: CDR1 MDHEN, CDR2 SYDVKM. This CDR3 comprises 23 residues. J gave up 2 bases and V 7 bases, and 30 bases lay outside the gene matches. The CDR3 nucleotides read TGTGCCAGCACCCCCCTGTTTGGAGACAGGGGACTAGCGGAGACCCCGGGGCAAGAGACCCAGTACTTC. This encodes CASTPLFGDRGLAETPGQETQYF.

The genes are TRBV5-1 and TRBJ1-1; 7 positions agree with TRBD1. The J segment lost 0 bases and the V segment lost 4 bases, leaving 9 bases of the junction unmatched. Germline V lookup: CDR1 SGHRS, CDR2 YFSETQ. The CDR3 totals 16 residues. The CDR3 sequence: CASSPDRIIMNTEAFF. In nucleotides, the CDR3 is TGCGCCAGCAGCCCGGACAGGATAATCATGAACACTGAAGCTTTCTTT. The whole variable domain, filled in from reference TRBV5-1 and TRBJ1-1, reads KAGVTQTPRYLIKTRGQQVTLSCSPISGHRSVSWYQQTPGQGLQFLFEYFSETQRNKGNFPGRFSGRQFSNSRSEMNVSTLELGDSALYLCASSPDRIIMNTEAFFGQGTRLTVV.

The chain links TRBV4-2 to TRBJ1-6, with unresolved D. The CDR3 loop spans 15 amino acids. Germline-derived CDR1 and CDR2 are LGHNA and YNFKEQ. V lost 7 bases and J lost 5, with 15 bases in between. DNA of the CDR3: TGTGCCAGCACGTTGGAGGGAGGGAATAATTCACCCCTCCACTTT. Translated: CASTLEGGNNSPLHF.

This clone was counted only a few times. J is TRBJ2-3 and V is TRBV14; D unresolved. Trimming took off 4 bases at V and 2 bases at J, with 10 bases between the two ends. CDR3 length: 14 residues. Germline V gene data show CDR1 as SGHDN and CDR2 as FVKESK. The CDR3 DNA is TGTGCCAGCAGCCTGCTCGGTGTCACAGATACGCAGTATTTT. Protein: CASSLLGVTDTQYF.

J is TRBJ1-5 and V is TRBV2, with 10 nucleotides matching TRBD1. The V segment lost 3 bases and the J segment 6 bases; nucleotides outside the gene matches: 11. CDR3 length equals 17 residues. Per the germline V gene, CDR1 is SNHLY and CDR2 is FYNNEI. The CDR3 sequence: CASSDREGDRGRQPQHF. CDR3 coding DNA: TGTGCCAGCAGTGATCGGGAGGGGGACAGGGGTCGTCAGCCCCAGCATTTT.

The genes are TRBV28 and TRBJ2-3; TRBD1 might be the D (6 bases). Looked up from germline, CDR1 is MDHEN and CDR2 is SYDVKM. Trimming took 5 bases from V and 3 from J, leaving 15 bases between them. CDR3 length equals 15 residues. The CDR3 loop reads CASSQRQVGTDTQYF. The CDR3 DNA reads TGTGCCAGCAGTCAGAGACAGGTCGGGACAGATACGCAGTATTTT.

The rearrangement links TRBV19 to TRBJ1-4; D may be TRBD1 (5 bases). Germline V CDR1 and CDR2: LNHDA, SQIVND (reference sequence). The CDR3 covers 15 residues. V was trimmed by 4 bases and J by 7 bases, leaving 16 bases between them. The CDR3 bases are TGTGCCAGTAGTACCCCCGCAGGAGGGACTGAAAAACTGTTTTTT. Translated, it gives CASSTPAGGTEKLFF.

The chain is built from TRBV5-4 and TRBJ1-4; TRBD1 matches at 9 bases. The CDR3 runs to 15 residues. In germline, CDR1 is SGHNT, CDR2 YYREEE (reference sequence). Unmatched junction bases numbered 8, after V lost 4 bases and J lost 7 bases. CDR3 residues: CASSLRQGGGEKLFF. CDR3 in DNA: TGTGCCAGCAGCCTGAGACAGGGGGGAGGTGAAAAACTGTTTTTT.

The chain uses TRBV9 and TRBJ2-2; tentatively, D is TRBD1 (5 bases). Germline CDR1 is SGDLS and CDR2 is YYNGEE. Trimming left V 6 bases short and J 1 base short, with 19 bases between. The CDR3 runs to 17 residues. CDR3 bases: TGTGCCAGCACCCTAGGGGTAGGGGCAGGGAACACCGGGGAGCTGTTTTTT. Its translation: CASTLGVGAGNTGELFF. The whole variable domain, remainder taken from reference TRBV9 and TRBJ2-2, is DSGVTQTPKHLITATGQRVTLRCSPRSGDLSVYWYQQSLDQGLQFLIQYYNGEERAKGNILERFSAQQFPDLHSELNLSSLELGDSALYFCASTLGVGAGNTGELFFGEGSRLTVL.

This CDR3 reads CASSYQGAGAGYTF. CDR3 DNA: TGTGCCAGCAGCTATCAGGGGGCCGGGGCTGGCTACACCTTC. This sequence joins TRBV6-5 and TRBJ1-2; 8 bases are shared with TRBD1. This CDR3 is 14 amino acids long. Germline CDR1 reads MNHEY; CDR2 reads SVGAGI. J was trimmed by 7 bases and V by 6 bases; bases with no gene match: 10.

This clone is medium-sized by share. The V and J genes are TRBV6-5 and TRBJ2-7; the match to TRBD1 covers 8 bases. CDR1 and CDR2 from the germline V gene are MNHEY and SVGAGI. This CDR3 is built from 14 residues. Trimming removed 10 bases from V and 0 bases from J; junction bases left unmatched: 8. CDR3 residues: CAIWTGSSSYEQYF. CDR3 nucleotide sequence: TGTGCCATCTGGACAGGGTCAAGCTCCTACGAGCAGTACTTC.

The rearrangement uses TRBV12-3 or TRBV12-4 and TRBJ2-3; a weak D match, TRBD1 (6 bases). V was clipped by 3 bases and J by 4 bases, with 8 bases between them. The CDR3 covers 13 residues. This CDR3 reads CASSFKGADTQYF. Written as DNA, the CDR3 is TGTGCCAGCAGTTTTAAGGGGGCAGATACGCAGTATTTT.

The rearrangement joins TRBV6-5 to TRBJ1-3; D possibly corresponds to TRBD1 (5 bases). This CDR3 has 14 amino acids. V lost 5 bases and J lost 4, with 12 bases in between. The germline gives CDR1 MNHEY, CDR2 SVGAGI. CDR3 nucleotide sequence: TGTGCCAGCAGTCTGGCAGGGTACGGAAACACCATATATTTT. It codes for CASSLAGYGNTIYF.

DNA for the CDR3: TGTGCCAGCAGTTCGGACAGGGGAGGTCGTCAGCCCCAGCATTTT. It specifies CASSSDRGGRQPQHF. V usage is TRBV27 and J usage is TRBJ1-5, with 9 bases matching TRBD1. Germline CDR1 and CDR2: MNHEY and SMNVEV (reference sequence). V gave up 4 bases and J gave up 6 bases; unmatched junction bases: 7. The CDR3 is made up of 15 amino acids.

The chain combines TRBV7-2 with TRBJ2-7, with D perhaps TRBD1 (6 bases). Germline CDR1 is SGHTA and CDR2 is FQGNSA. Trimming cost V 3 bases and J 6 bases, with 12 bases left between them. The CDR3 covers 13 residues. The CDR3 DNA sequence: TGTGCCAGCAGCTTGAACAGGGAATTCGAGCAGTACTTC. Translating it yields CASSLNREFEQYF.